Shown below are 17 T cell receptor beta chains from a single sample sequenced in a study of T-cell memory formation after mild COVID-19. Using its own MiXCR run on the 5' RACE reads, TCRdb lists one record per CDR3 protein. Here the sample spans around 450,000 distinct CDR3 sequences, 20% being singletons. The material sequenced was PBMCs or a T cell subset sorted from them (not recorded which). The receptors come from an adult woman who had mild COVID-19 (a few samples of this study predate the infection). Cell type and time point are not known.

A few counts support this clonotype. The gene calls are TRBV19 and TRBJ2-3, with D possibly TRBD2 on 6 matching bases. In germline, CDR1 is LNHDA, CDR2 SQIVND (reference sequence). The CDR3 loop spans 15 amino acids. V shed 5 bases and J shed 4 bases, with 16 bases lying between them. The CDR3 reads CASSSVEGGADTQYF. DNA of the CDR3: TGTGCCAGTAGTTCGGTGGAGGGCGGCGCAGATACGCAGTATTTT.

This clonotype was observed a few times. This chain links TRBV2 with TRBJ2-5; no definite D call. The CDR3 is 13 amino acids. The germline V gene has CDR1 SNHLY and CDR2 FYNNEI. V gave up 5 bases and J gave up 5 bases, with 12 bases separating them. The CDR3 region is CASSLSIQETQYF. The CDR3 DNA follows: TGTGCCAGCAGTCTTTCCATTCAGGAGACCCAGTACTTC. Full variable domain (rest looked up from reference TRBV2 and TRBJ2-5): EPEVTQTPSHQVTQMGQEVILRCVPISNHLYFYWYRQILGQKVEFLVSFYNNEISEKSEIFDDQFSVERPDGSNFTLKIRSTKLEDSAMYFCASSLSIQETQYFGPGTRLLVL.

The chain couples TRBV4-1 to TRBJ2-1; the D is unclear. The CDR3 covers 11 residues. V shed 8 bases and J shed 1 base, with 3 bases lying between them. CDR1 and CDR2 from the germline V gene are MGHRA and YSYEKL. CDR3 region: CASFSYNEQFF. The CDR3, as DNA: TGCGCCAGCTTTTCCTACAATGAGCAGTTCTTC.

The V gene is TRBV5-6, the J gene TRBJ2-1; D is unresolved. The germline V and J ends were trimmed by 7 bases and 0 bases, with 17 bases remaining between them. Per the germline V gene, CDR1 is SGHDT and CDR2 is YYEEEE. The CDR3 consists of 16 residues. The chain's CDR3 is CASHARRLSSYNEQFF. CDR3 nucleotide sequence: TGTGCCAGCCATGCCCGGAGACTTAGCTCCTACAATGAGCAGTTCTTC.

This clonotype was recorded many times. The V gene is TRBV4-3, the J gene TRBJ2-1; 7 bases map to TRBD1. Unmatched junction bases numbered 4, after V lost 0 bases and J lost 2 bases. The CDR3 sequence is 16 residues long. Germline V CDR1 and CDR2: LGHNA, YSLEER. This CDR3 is CASSQEGTVAYNEQFF. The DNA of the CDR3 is TGCGCCAGCAGCCAAGAGGGGACAGTAGCCTACAATGAGCAGTTCTTC.

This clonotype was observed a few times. The CDR3 nucleotides read TGTGCCAGCAGTGGAGACAGGGGGCTTGATGGCTACACCTTC. Amino acids: CASSGDRGLDGYTF. The V and J genes are TRBV2 and TRBJ1-2; 10 bases are shared with TRBD1. CDR3 length equals 14 residues. The germline V gene encodes CDR1 SNHLY and CDR2 FYNNEI. After removal of 4 bases from V and 6 bases from J, the junction contained 5 bases not matched to a gene.

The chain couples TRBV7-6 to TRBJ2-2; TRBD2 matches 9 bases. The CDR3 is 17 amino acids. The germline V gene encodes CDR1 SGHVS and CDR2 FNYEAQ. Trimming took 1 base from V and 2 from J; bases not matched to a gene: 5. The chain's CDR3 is CASSLDGGRVNTGELFF. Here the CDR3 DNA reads TGTGCCAGCAGCTTAGACGGCGGGAGGGTTAACACCGGGGAGCTGTTTTTT.

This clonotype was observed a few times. This chain's CDR3 is CASSLQDRVQGTEAFF. CDR3 coding DNA: TGCGCCAGCAGCCTTCAAGACAGGGTCCAAGGCACTGAAGCTTTCTTT. The gene calls are TRBV4-3 and TRBJ1-1, with 7 bases aligning to TRBD1. The germline V gene encodes CDR1 LGHNA and CDR2 YSLEER. The ends lost 4 bases at V and 4 bases at J; junction bases unmatched: 12. This CDR3 contains 16 residues.

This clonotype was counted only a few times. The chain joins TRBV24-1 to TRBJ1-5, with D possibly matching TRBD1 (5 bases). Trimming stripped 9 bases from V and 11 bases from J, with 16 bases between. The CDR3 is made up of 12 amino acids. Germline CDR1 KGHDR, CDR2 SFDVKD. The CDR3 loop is CATGGWGSAQHF. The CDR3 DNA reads TGTGCCACCGGGGGTTGGGGCTCGGCCCAGCATTTT.

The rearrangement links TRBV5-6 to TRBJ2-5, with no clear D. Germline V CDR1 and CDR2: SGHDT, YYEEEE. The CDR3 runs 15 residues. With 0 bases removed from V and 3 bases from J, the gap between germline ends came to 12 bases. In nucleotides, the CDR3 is TGTGCCAGCAGCTTGGCCAGGCAGGCAAAAGAGACCCAGTACTTC. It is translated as CASSLARQAKETQYF.

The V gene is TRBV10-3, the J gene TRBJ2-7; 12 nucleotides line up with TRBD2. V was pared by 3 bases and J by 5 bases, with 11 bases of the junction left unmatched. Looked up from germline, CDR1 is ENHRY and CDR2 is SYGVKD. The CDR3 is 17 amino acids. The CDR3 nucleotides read TGTGCCATCAGTGATAACAGACTAGCGGGAGTCGACCACGAGCAGTACTTC. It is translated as CAISDNRLAGVDHEQYF.

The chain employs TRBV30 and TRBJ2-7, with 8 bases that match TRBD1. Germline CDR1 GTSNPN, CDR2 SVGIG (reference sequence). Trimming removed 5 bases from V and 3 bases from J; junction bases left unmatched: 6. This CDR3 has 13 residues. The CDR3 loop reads CAWPQGAVYEQYF. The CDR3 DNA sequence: TGTGCCTGGCCCCAGGGGGCGGTCTACGAGCAGTACTTC.

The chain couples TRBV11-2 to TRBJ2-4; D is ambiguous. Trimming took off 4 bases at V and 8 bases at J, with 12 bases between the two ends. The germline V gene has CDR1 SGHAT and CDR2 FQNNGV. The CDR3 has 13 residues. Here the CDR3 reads CASSSGGRHIQYF. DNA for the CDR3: TGTGCCAGCAGCTCGGGCGGCAGACACATTCAGTACTTC.

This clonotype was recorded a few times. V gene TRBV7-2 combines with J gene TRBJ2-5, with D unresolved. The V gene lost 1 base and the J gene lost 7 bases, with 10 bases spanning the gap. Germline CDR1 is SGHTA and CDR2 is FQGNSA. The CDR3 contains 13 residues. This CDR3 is CASSLDRVLTQYF. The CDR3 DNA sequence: TGTGCCAGCAGCTTAGATAGGGTTTTGACCCAGTACTTC.

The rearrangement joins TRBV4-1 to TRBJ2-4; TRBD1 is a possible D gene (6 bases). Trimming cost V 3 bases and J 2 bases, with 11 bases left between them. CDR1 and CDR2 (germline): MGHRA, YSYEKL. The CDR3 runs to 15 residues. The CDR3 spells CASSQADRTKNIQYF. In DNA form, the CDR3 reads TGCGCCAGCAGCCAGGCGGACAGAACCAAAAACATTCAGTACTTC.

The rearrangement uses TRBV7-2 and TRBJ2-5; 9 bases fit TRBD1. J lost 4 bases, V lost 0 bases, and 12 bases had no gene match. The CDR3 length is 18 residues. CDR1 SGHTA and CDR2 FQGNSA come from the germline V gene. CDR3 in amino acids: CASSLARRGQGGAETQYF. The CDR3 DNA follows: TGTGCCAGCAGCTTAGCGCGTCGGGGACAGGGTGGGGCAGAGACCCAGTACTTC.

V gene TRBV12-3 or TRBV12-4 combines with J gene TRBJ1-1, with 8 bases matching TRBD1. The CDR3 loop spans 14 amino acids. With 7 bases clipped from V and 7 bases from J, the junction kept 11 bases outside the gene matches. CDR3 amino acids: CASISRGRVGEAFF. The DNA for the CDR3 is TGTGCCAGCATATCCAGGGGGCGCGTAGGTGAAGCTTTCTTT.